This is a list of T cell receptor beta chains from one sample in a study of CD8 T cells in ankylosing spondylitis. MiXCR was run by TCRdb on the 5' RACE reads, yielding one entry per CDR3 protein. This sample has approximately 140,000 distinct CDR3 sequences, with under 20% found just once. Sequencing was done on a sample of blood, either unsorted or a sorted T cell fraction (not recorded which). Every receptor here comes from a male donor with ankylosing spondylitis. The CDR3 runs from the conserved cysteine through the conserved F or W. Not every row has a clone size; where given, it reads once, few, many or a size class.

V gene: TRBV18
J gene: TRBJ1-1
clone size: .
CDR3 protein: CASSHTPDRNTEAFF

V gene: TRBV20-1
J gene: TRBJ2-5
clone size: few
CDR3 protein: CSADPVTGGTRETQYF

V gene: TRBV3-1
J gene: TRBJ2-1
clone size: .
CDR3 protein: CASSQDTAGGPGEQFF

V gene: TRBV5-1
J gene: TRBJ2-6
clone size: .
CDR3 protein: CASSLARDSSGANVLTF

V gene: TRBV28
J gene: TRBJ1-1
clone size: .
CDR3 protein: CASEKGRGYSSEAFF

V gene: TRBV9
J gene: TRBJ1-2
clone size: .
CDR3 protein: CATLGGPYYGYTF

V gene: TRBV7-4
J gene: TRBJ2-1
clone size: few
CDR3 protein: CASSLVSTSGRMASYNEQFF

V gene: TRBV30
J gene: TRBJ1-4
clone size: .
CDR3 protein: CAWSIYEKLFF

V gene: TRBV5-6
J gene: TRBJ2-2
clone size: many
CDR3 protein: CASSLRTGVGLSGELFF

V gene: TRBV10-3
J gene: TRBJ2-7
clone size: few
CDR3 protein: CAISAGSLTYEQYF

V gene: TRBV6-5
J gene: TRBJ1-5
clone size: .
CDR3 protein: CDGPGEHRPQHF

V gene: TRBV27
J gene: TRBJ2-2
clone size: .
CDR3 protein: CASSLSQRGAAELFF

V gene: TRBV20-1
J gene: TRBJ1-1
clone size: many
CDR3 protein: CSARDLYRENTEAFF

V gene: TRBV7-9
J gene: TRBJ2-5
clone size: .
CDR3 protein: CASSLDPAQETQYF

V gene: TRBV27
J gene: TRBJ2-7
clone size: .
CDR3 protein: CASSPPDRAYEQYF

V gene: TRBV4-1
J gene: TRBJ1-6
clone size: many
CDR3 protein: CASSQGTGSPLHF

V gene: TRBV5-1
J gene: TRBJ2-1
clone size: .
CDR3 protein: CASSSPPGVSYNEQFF

V gene: TRBV24-1
J gene: TRBJ2-2
clone size: .
CDR3 protein: CATRDLTGTGNTGELFF

V gene: TRBV27
J gene: TRBJ2-5
clone size: few
CDR3 protein: CASSLSHRLQGTQYF

V gene: TRBV12-5
J gene: TRBJ2-3
clone size: few
CDR3 protein: CASGSVVDTQYF

V gene: TRBV27
J gene: TRBJ2-2
clone size: .
CDR3 protein: CASSLWTLLNTGELFF

V gene: TRBV20-1
J gene: TRBJ1-2
clone size: once
CDR3 protein: CSARDSDSIMGYTF

V gene: TRBV15
J gene: TRBJ1-4
clone size: .
CDR3 protein: CATSRDHGDRELFF

V gene: TRBV2
J gene: TRBJ1-1
clone size: .
CDR3 protein: CASKGNTEAFF

V gene: TRBV12-5
J gene: TRBJ2-1
clone size: few
CDR3 protein: CASGLGVSDEQFF

V gene: TRBV20-1
J gene: TRBJ1-2
clone size: .
CDR3 protein: CSAREPRDRVAYGYTF

V gene: TRBV12-3/TRBV12-4
J gene: TRBJ1-5
clone size: few
CDR3 protein: CASSLGSRLGDQPQHF

V gene: TRBV7-9
J gene: TRBJ2-5
clone size: .
CDR3 protein: CASSLLTTSGSQETQYF

V gene: TRBV29-1
J gene: TRBJ2-7
clone size: many
CDR3 protein: CSVEVREATYEQYF

V gene: TRBV6-5
J gene: TRBJ2-1
clone size: many
CDR3 protein: CASSYSTSGNNEQFF

V gene: TRBV9
J gene: TRBJ2-7
clone size: .
CDR3 protein: CASSVTGTASEQYF

V gene: TRBV27
J gene: TRBJ1-1
clone size: few
CDR3 protein: CASTSDRGQNTEAFF

V gene: TRBV29-1
J gene: TRBJ2-5
clone size: many
CDR3 protein: CSVAGLAGGETQYF

V gene: TRBV12-3/TRBV12-4
J gene: TRBJ2-7
clone size: .
CDR3 protein: CASSPTGLANYEQYF

V gene: TRBV11-2
J gene: TRBJ2-1
clone size: .
CDR3 protein: CASSPGRDSRFSSYYEQFF

V gene: TRBV27
J gene: TRBJ2-1
clone size: .
CDR3 protein: CASSYYTNPYNEQFF

V gene: TRBV10-1
J gene: TRBJ2-2
clone size: .
CDR3 protein: CASSPDDGNTGELFF

V gene: TRBV10-3
J gene: TRBJ2-7
clone size: .
CDR3 protein: CAIGDEQYF

V gene: TRBV4-3
J gene: TRBJ2-7
clone size: few
CDR3 protein: CASSSGLAGASYEQYF

V gene: TRBV28
J gene: TRBJ1-1
clone size: .
CDR3 protein: CASGAPGLRNTEAFF

V gene: TRBV5-5
J gene: TRBJ1-1
clone size: .
CDR3 protein: CASSLDMNTEAFF

V gene: TRBV20-1
J gene: TRBJ1-1
clone size: .
CDR3 protein: CSAAPLGQGAGSTEAFF

V gene: TRBV4-1
J gene: TRBJ1-5
clone size: .
CDR3 protein: CASSHLDISNQPQHF

V gene: TRBV7-9
J gene: TRBJ2-7
clone size: .
CDR3 protein: CASSLSGASSYEQYF

V gene: TRBV12-5
J gene: TRBJ2-7
clone size: many
CDR3 protein: CASGNPGQGNVEQYF